One and the same sample provided the 10 T cell receptor beta chains below, sequenced in a study of immune characterization of retroperitoneal liposarcoma. TCRdb reprocessed the PCR reads via MiXCR and lists one record per CDR3 protein. The sample has approximately 9,500 distinct CDR3 sequences, more than 25% seen once. Specimen: tumor tissue. These TCRs come from a male donor with retroperitoneal liposarcoma.

This chain links TRBV12-3 or TRBV12-4 with TRBJ1-6; D possibly corresponds to TRBD1 (6 bases). The CDR3 is 14 amino acids. V lost 3 bases, J lost 8 bases, and 11 bases lay in between. The CDR3 bases are TGTGCCAGCAGTTTGAGGGGGGGGGATTCACCCCTCCACTTT. This encodes CASSLRGGDSPLHF.

This clonotype occurred a few times. The chain links TRBV7-9 to TRBJ2-3, with D maybe TRBD2 (6 bases). The CDR3 totals 17 residues. V was trimmed by 5 bases and J by 0 bases, leaving 18 bases between them. CDR1 is SEHNR, CDR2 FQNEAQ, per germline (reference sequence). CDR3 residues: CASSPSLAPTSTDTQYF. CDR3 DNA sequence: TGTGCCAGCAGCCCCAGCCTAGCGCCAACTAGCACAGATACGCAGTATTTT.

This clonotype occurred a few times. The CDR3 spells CASSYEGLAGPLGEQFF. The CDR3 DNA sequence: TGTGCCAGCAGTTATGAGGGACTAGCGGGACCTTTAGGTGAGCAGTTCTTC. The chain uses TRBV6-6 and TRBJ2-1; 13 bases align to TRBD2. This CDR3 comprises 17 residues. CDR1 and CDR2 (germline): MNHNY, SVGAGI (reference sequence). V lost 3 bases and J lost 9; bases outside the gene matches: 11.

There are a few counts of this clonotype. The chain recombines TRBV7-2 with TRBJ1-2, with D perhaps TRBD1 (6 bases). Germline lookup yields CDR1 SGHTA and CDR2 FQGNSA. Trimming removed 0 bases at V and 3 bases at J, with 8 bases between. The CDR3 runs to 14 residues. For the CDR3, the DNA is TGTGCCAGCAGCTTAGCGAAGGGGGACTATGGCTACACCTTC. Protein product: CASSLAKGDYGYTF.

The chain is built from TRBV27 and TRBJ2-5; D possibly corresponds to TRBD1 (5 bases). The J call may be faulty, since TRBJ2-7 better matches the DNA end. The CDR3 totals 14 residues. CDR1 and CDR2 from the germline V gene are MNHEY and SMNVEV (reference sequence). The CDR3 nucleotides are TGTGCCAGCAGACGAGAGGACAACTCCTACGAGCAGTACTTC. Translation: CASRREDNSYEQYF.

The rearrangement uses TRBV11-3 and TRBJ2-1; 8 bases align to TRBD2. The tail of the sequence fits TRBJ2-5 better, so the J call may be wrong. Germline V gene data show CDR1 as SGHNT and CDR2 as YENEEA. This CDR3 is 15 amino acids long. CDR3 residues: CASSLYGGAGETQYF. In DNA form, the CDR3 reads TGTGCCAGCAGCTTATACGGGGGGGCCGGAGAGACCCAGTACTTC.

This chain uses TRBV7-8 with TRBJ1-5; weak D call: TRBD1 (5 bases). Trimming cost V 2 bases and J 0 bases, with 11 bases left between them. The CDR3 sequence is 16 residues long. Per the germline V gene, CDR1 is SGHVS and CDR2 is FQNEAQ. The CDR3 loop reads CASSLLTAYSNQPQHF. Here the CDR3 DNA reads TGTGCCAGCAGCTTATTGACAGCTTATAGCAATCAGCCCCAGCATTTT.

By proportion, this clonotype is medium-sized (0.01 to 0.1%). The chain couples TRBV12-3 or TRBV12-4 to TRBJ2-1; D perhaps matches TRBD2 (6 bases). V was pared by 3 bases and J by 4 bases, with 10 bases between. The CDR3 length is 14 residues. The CDR3 coding sequence is TGTGCCAGCAGTTTTTTAGCGGAGTACAATGAGCAGTTCTTC. Its translation is CASSFLAEYNEQFF.

This clonotype came up many times. The chain joins TRBV7-2 to TRBJ1-5; D unresolved. From germline, CDR1 is SGHTA and CDR2 FQGNSA. Trimming pared 1 base from V and 9 bases from J, leaving 19 bases between. The CDR3 totals 16 residues. CDR3 bases: TGTGCCAGCAGCTTAGGCCCAGGATCTGGGGTCCGGCCCCAGCATTTT. It translates to CASSLGPGSGVRPQHF. The variable domain in full, with the rest retrieved from reference TRBV7-2 and TRBJ1-5, is GAGVSQSPSNKVTEKGKDVELRCDPISGHTALYWYRQSLGQGLEFLIYFQGNSAPDKSGLPSDRFSAERTGGSVSTLTIQRTQQEDSAVYLCASSLGPGSGVRPQHFGDGTRLSIL.

This clonotype was picked up a small number of times. The chain carries TRBV28 and TRBJ2-1; 9 bases match TRBD1. V trimming: 3 bases; J trimming: 5 bases; junction bases outside the gene matches: 5. Germline-derived CDR1 and CDR2 are MDHEN and SYDVKM. This CDR3 region has 15 residues. DNA for the CDR3: TGTGCCAGCAGTTTTCTGGGACAGGGCCACAATGAGCAGTTCTTC. Its translation is CASSFLGQGHNEQFF.